This T cell receptor beta chain was sequenced for a study of OX40 agonist ivuxolimab in advanced cancers. On the study more broadly: Patients enrolled in dose escalation were diagnosed with hepatocellular carcinoma, melanoma, renal cell or head and neck cancer.

Germline lookup yields CDR1 MNHNY and CDR2 SVGAGI (reference sequence). Trimming pared 10 bases from V and 4 bases from J, leaving 16 bases between. CDR3 length: 13 residues. Study findings and constraints: More expanded clones were seen, on average, in CD8+ T cells than in CD4+.

For this clone: What it binds is not known.

Clones were read by immunoSEQ multiplex PCR, and TCRdb kept only the in-frame ones, dropping some. This sample yields about 21,000 clones, of which roughly 84% are seen a single time; 35% to 45% belongs to the top ten. The clonotype originates from an adult with an advanced solid tumor such as melanoma, head and neck, liver or kidney cancer. The chain carries TRBV6-6 and TRBJ1-2, with a weak D call TRBD1 (5 bases). The sample was CD4+ or CD8+ T cells sorted from blood, taken in a trial of the OX40 agonist ivuxolimab. The CDR3 region is CATGAAPAYGYTF. The CDR3 DNA is TGTGCCACTGGGGCAGCTCCGGCCTATGGCTACACCTTC.